One sample yielded the 31 T cell receptor beta chains listed below, sequenced in a study of blood T cells in healthy people across ages. A second PCR of roughly 7 to 11 cycles used a sample-barcoded 5' primer and a J-beta primer mix. One entry per CDR3 protein, called by TCRdb with MiXCR from the 5' RACE reads. The sample carries 900,000 to 950,000 distinct CDR3 sequences, 29% recorded once. The same data also went into a second study, on T cells of mothers and their children.

Sequencing was performed on blood. The receptor set was obtained from a middle-aged woman in good health.

This clonotype was seen just once. The chain couples TRBV6-5 to TRBJ2-7; 7 nucleotides align to TRBD1. Trimming took 2 bases from V and 1 from J; bases not matched to a gene: 11. From germline, CDR1 is MNHEY and CDR2 SVGAGI. The CDR3 is made up of 17 amino acids. The CDR3 here is CASSYSSSGGFSYEQYF. The DNA of the CDR3 is TGTGCCAGCAGTTACAGCTCGTCAGGGGGTTTTTCCTACGAGCAGTACTTC.

The rearrangement links TRBV19 to TRBJ1-1; TRBD1 aligns across 8 bases. The V and J ends lost 10 bases and 0 bases, in that order; junction bases with no gene match: 4. Germline values: CDR1 LNHDA, CDR2 SQIVND (reference sequence). This CDR3 has 13 residues. Here the CDR3 DNA reads TGTGCCATAGGGGACAGGATGAACACTGAAGCTTTCTTT. Its protein product is CAIGDRMNTEAFF.

This clonotype was counted ten times or more. V usage is TRBV7-3 and J usage is TRBJ2-7; 9 positions match TRBD1. This CDR3 has 18 amino acids. The V segment lost 1 base and the J segment 12 bases; nucleotides outside the gene matches: 22. Germline V gene data show CDR1 as SGHTA and CDR2 as FQGTGA. The chain's CDR3 is CASSLISRSGTGTTFGYF. DNA for the CDR3: TGTGCCAGCAGCTTAATAAGCCGATCCGGGACAGGGACTACGTTTGGGTACTTC.

This clonotype occurred many times. The CDR3 loop reads CSANLPGLSYEQYF. Here the CDR3 DNA reads TGCAGTGCTAATCTACCCGGCCTCTCCTACGAGCAGTACTTC. The gene calls are TRBV20-1 and TRBJ2-7; D ambiguous. CDR1 DFQATT and CDR2 SNEGSKA come from the germline V gene (reference sequence). Between the trimmed V and J ends, which lost 4 bases and 0 bases, there was a span of 13 bases. The CDR3 totals 14 residues.

This clonotype was found many times. The chain has TRBV27 and TRBJ2-7, with TRBD1 matching over 10 bases. Unmatched junction bases numbered 5, after V lost 4 bases and J lost 2 bases. CDR3 length: 15 amino acids. Germline loops: CDR1 MNHEY, CDR2 SMNVEV (reference sequence). CDR3 sequence: CASSSIGQGAYEQYF. CDR3 bases: TGTGCCAGCAGTTCCATCGGACAGGGGGCCTACGAGCAGTACTTC.

This chain links TRBV5-6 with TRBJ2-1; possible D gene TRBD1, 5 bases. CDR3 length: 13 residues. V was shortened by 7 bases and J by 7 bases, with 15 bases between the two germline ends. Germline V CDR1 and CDR2: SGHDT, YYEEEE. CDR3 residues: CASEPVGVNEQFF. In DNA, the CDR3 is TGTGCCAGCGAGCCTGTAGGGGTTAATGAGCAGTTCTTC.

There are a few counts of this clonotype. The chain is built from TRBV15 and TRBJ1-2; D is undetermined. Trimming removed 0 bases at V and 7 bases at J, with 6 bases between. Looked up from germline, CDR1 is LNHNV and CDR2 is YYDKDF (reference sequence). The CDR3 is 12 amino acids. This chain's CDR3 is CATSREGFGYTF. CDR3 nucleotides: TGTGCCACCAGCAGAGAGGGGTTTGGCTACACCTTC.

With respect to this clonotype: Possible read error: a much larger clone is one base away. The CDR3 bases are TGTGCCGGCTCACTAGAACAGGGGTCCGGAGAGACCCAGTACTTC. It yields the protein CAGSLEQGSGETQYF. The chain joins TRBV18 to TRBJ2-7; 7 bases agree with TRBD1. The DNA end is more similar to TRBJ2-5, so the J call may be wrong. The CDR3 is 15 amino acids. Per the germline V gene, CDR1 is KGHSH and CDR2 is LQKENI.

This clonotype came up many times. The rearrangement links TRBV20-1 to TRBJ1-1; a weak D match, TRBD1 (5 bases). V was trimmed by 6 bases and J by 1 base, leaving 9 bases between them. Germline loops: CDR1 DFQATT, CDR2 SNEGSKA (reference sequence). This CDR3 contains 12 residues. CDR3 loop: CSARQPNTEAFF. The CDR3 DNA is TGCAGTGCAAGACAGCCGAACACTGAAGCTTTCTTT.

The J gene is TRBJ1-4, the V gene TRBV5-1, with D possibly being TRBD1 (5 bases). V was pared by 3 bases and J by 5 bases, with 17 bases between. CDR1 is SGHRS and CDR2 is YFSETQ in the germline V gene. The CDR3 has 16 residues. CDR3 region: CASSSATQGANEKLFF. CDR3 nucleotide sequence: TGCGCCAGCAGCTCCGCTACCCAGGGAGCGAATGAAAAACTGTTTTTT.

This clonotype came up a few times. CDR3 region: CASSHTSQGTGQYF. CDR3 DNA sequence: TGTGCCAGCAGCCATACCTCTCAGGGGACAGGGCAGTACTTC. The rearrangement joins TRBV12-3 or TRBV12-4 to TRBJ2-7, with 8 bases lining up with TRBD1. The V and J ends lost 6 bases and 9 bases, in that order; junction bases with no gene match: 13. The CDR3 consists of 14 residues.

This clonotype was seen ten or more times. The chain recombines TRBV2 with TRBJ2-7; D is ambiguous. The CDR3 totals 11 residues. V shed 4 bases and J shed 6 bases, with 7 bases lying between them. Germline lookup yields CDR1 SNHLY and CDR2 FYNNEI. CDR3 protein: CASSVRAEQYF. As DNA, the CDR3 is TGTGCCAGCAGTGTTAGGGCCGAGCAGTACTTC.

This clonotype was detected a few times. The junction does not match germline at one end; this may be a read error. V is TRBV7-3 and J is TRBJ2-7, with TRBD1 matching over 7 bases. Germline values: CDR1 SGHTA, CDR2 FQGTGA. This CDR3 is 15 amino acids long. The CDR3, as DNA: TGTGTCAGCAGCTTCGACAGGGCCTCGGTAAACGAGCAGTACTTC. It encodes CVSSFDRASVNEQYF.

This chain connects TRBV3-1 to TRBJ1-2, with D perhaps TRBD1 (5 bases). The length of the CDR3 is 15 residues. The V and J ends lost 2 bases and 2 bases respectively, with 12 bases between them. Looked up from germline, CDR1 is LGHDT and CDR2 is YNNKEL (reference sequence). The CDR3 DNA reads TGTGCCAGCAGCCAAACCCAGGGACCGAACTATGGCTACACCTTC. Encoded protein: CASSQTQGPNYGYTF. The full variable domain, rest sourced from reference TRBV3-1 and TRBJ1-2, is DTAVSQTPKYLVTQMGNDKSIKCEQNLGHDTMYWYKQDSKKFLKIMFSYNNKELIINETVPNRFSPKSPDKAHLNLHINSLELGDSAVYFCASSQTQGPNYGYTFGSGTRLTVV.

The chain recombines TRBV11-2 with TRBJ1-2, with 9 bases lining up with TRBD1. Looked up from germline, CDR1 is SGHAT and CDR2 is FQNNGV. The V gene end was trimmed by 5 bases and the J gene end by 6 bases; junction bases not matched to a gene: 10. CDR3 length: 15 residues. CDR3: CASSETGGSIHGYTF. CDR3 sequence (DNA): TGTGCCAGCAGCGAAACAGGGGGCAGTATTCATGGCTACACCTTC.

This clonotype has at least ten counts. J is TRBJ1-2 and V is TRBV12-3 or TRBV12-4; tentatively, D is TRBD1 (6 bases). Trimming stripped 6 bases from V and 1 base from J, with 15 bases between. This CDR3 has 15 amino acids. The CDR3 DNA sequence: TGTGCCAGCAGCTCGACAGGACCCAATAACTATGGCTACACCTTC. Translated: CASSSTGPNNYGYTF.

This clonotype has a handful of counts. This chain uses TRBV7-2 with TRBJ2-4; TRBD1 might be the D (6 bases). CDR1 and CDR2 (germline): SGHTA, FQGNSA. Between the trimmed V and J ends, which lost 2 bases and 5 bases, there was a span of 19 bases. The CDR3 contains 17 residues. The CDR3 DNA is TGTGCCAGCAGCTTACGGGCGCGACAGGCGGCCCAAAACATTCAGTACTTC. Translating gives CASSLRARQAAQNIQYF. Using reference TRBV7-2 and TRBJ2-4 for the parts outside the CDR3, the full variable domain is GAGVSQSPSNKVTEKGKDVELRCDPISGHTALYWYRQSLGQGLEFLIYFQGNSAPDKSGLPSDRFSAERTGGSVSTLTIQRTQQEDSAVYLCASSLRARQAAQNIQYFGAGTRLSVL.

This clonotype was seen at least ten times. The chain has TRBV3-1 and TRBJ1-4, with TRBD1 as a possible D gene (5 bases). The CDR3 consists of 13 residues. Germline CDR1 reads LGHDT; CDR2 reads YNNKEL (reference sequence). The germline V and J ends were trimmed by 3 bases and 8 bases, with 10 bases remaining between them. The CDR3 loop is CASSQGTGEKLFF. The CDR3 coding sequence is TGTGCCAGCAGCCAGGGGACCGGAGAAAAACTGTTTTTT.

This clonotype has at least ten counts. This rearrangement joins TRBV7-9 to TRBJ2-1; the D is unclear. The CDR3 loop spans 14 amino acids. Trimming left V 0 bases short and J 9 bases short, with 12 bases between. Germline CDR1 reads SEHNR; CDR2 reads FQNEAQ (reference sequence). CDR3 coding DNA: TGTGCCAGCAGCTTAGCGCTCGGGCAGTTTGAGCAGTTCTTC. It encodes CASSLALGQFEQFF.

Ten or more counts support this clonotype. The CDR3 nucleotides are TGTGCCAGCAGCTTACTGGGACAGGGGGCCCCCACCTACGAGCAGTACTTC. Translating gives CASSLLGQGAPTYEQYF. The chain is built from TRBV7-6 and TRBJ2-7; TRBD1 matches 12 bases. In germline, CDR1 is SGHVS, CDR2 FNYEAQ. V was clipped by 2 bases and J by 2 bases; unmatched bases: 7. The CDR3 has 17 residues.

This clonotype was seen ten or more times. The CDR3 loop reads CASSLSRTGSDTQYF. The CDR3 DNA reads TGTGCCAGCAGCTTAAGTAGGACAGGGTCAGATACGCAGTATTTT. This rearrangement joins TRBV7-2 to TRBJ2-3; 8 bases map to TRBD1. The CDR3 consists of 15 residues. V was pared by 2 bases and J by 4 bases, with 5 bases of the junction left unmatched. Germline values: CDR1 SGHTA, CDR2 FQGNSA.

On this clonotype itself: The germline gene is not matched at one end of the junction; a read error may be the cause. The chain joins TRBV12-5 to TRBJ1-1; no firm D call. The CDR3 spans 16 residues. Germline V lookup: CDR1 LGHNT, CDR2 FRNRAP. CDR3 amino acids: CAGGLAHDVIGVGAFF. The CDR3 bases are TGTGCTGGTGGTTTGGCCCACGACGTTATCGGAGTAGGAGCTTTCTTT.

V is TRBV6-4 and J is TRBJ1-1; 7 bases align to TRBD1. Per germline, CDR1 MRHNA and CDR2 SNTAGT. The CDR3 loop spans 15 amino acids. Unmatched junction bases numbered 8, after V lost 3 bases and J lost 4 bases. The CDR3 loop is CASSDYRGGGTEAFF. The DNA for the CDR3 is TGTGCCAGCAGTGATTACAGGGGTGGGGGCACTGAAGCTTTCTTT.

For the CDR3, the DNA is TGTGCCAGCAGCTTGGTTGGTGAGGGGACCTACGAGCAGTACTTC. Protein: CASSLVGEGTYEQYF. The chain links TRBV5-5 to TRBJ2-7, with D possibly called TRBD1 or TRBD2 (5 bases each). Germline CDR1 is SGHKS and CDR2 is YYEKEE (reference sequence). The CDR3 has 15 amino acids. Trimming left V 0 bases short and J 2 bases short, with 12 bases between.

In this sample, this clonotype turned up a few times. Germline is not matched at one junction end, which may reflect a read error. The V gene is TRBV20-1, the J gene TRBJ2-5, with 9 bases lining up with TRBD2. CDR3 size: 15 residues. Germline CDR1 reads DFQATT; CDR2 reads SNEGSKA (reference sequence). The chain's CDR3 is CSASGSGGSVETLYF. In DNA form, the CDR3 reads TGCAGTGCTAGTGGGAGCGGGGGGTCGGTGGAGACCCTGTACTTC.

The chain links TRBV21-1 to TRBJ2-1; no check of the table's D call, TRBD1, against the DNA was made. TRBV21-1 is noted as a pseudogene. The CDR3 spans 18 residues. This CDR3 reads CASSKTGPPTLSYNEQFF. DNA for the CDR3: TGTGCCAGCAGCAAGACAGGGCCCCCTACCCTCTCCTACAATGAGCAGTTCTTC.

This clonotype was picked up a small number of times. The chain joins TRBV20-1 to TRBJ1-6, with D uncertain. Trimming pared 4 bases from V and 5 bases from J, leaving 9 bases between. This CDR3 has 13 amino acids. Germline V gene data show CDR1 as DFQATT and CDR2 as SNEGSKA (reference sequence). The CDR3 DNA reads as TGCAGTGCTAACCCAGGCAATAATTCACCCCTCCACTTT. Its translation: CSANPGNNSPLHF.

The chain is built from TRBV27 and TRBJ2-1; TRBD2 matches at 11 bases. The J segment lost 4 bases and the V segment lost 7 bases, leaving 6 bases of the junction unmatched. Germline CDR1 reads MNHEY; CDR2 reads SMNVEV (reference sequence). This CDR3 has 15 residues. The CDR3 nucleotides are TGTGCCAGCACCTCCGGGACTAGCGGTTACAATGAGCAGTTCTTC. Encoded protein: CASTSGTSGYNEQFF.

The gene calls are TRBV5-1 and TRBJ2-7; 8 bases agree with TRBD2. V shed 1 base, J shed 3 bases, and the junction held 9 bases outside the gene matches. Germline V gene sequence: CDR1 SGHRS, CDR2 YFSETQ. This CDR3 has 16 residues. The CDR3 DNA reads TGCGCCAGCAGCTTGAGAAGTGGACTAGCAGACTACGAGCAGTACTTC. Translated: CASSLRSGLADYEQYF. Looking up the rest from reference TRBV5-1 and TRBJ2-7 gives the full variable domain: KAGVTQTPRYLIKTRGQQVTLSCSPISGHRSVSWYQQTPGQGLQFLFEYFSETQRNKGNFPGRFSGRQFSNSRSEMNVSTLELGDSALYLCASSLRSGLADYEQYFGPGTRLTVT.

This clonotype appeared many times. The rearrangement uses TRBV6-5 and TRBJ2-1; 8 bases fit TRBD2. The V gene end was trimmed by 5 bases and the J gene end by 8 bases; junction bases not matched to a gene: 8. The CDR3 is 14 amino acids. Germline V gene lookup returns CDR1 MNHEY and CDR2 SVGAGI. The CDR3 sequence: CASSIIAGPHEQFF. CDR3 coding DNA: TGTGCCAGCAGTATAATAGCGGGGCCCCATGAGCAGTTCTTC.

V is TRBV10-3 and J is TRBJ2-3; 11 nucleotides line up with TRBD2. V dropped 5 bases and J dropped 4; count of bases not matched to a gene: 5. The CDR3 runs to 15 residues. The germline CDR1 and CDR2 sequences are ENHRY and SYGVKD. The CDR3 loop reads CAISSLSGGADTQYF. The CDR3 nucleotides are TGTGCCATCAGTTCACTTAGCGGGGGGGCAGATACGCAGTATTTT.